The rows below give T cell receptor beta chains drawn from one sample of a study of T cell responses to AZD1222 COVID-19 vaccine. Method: immunoSEQ multiplex PCR; TCRdb's copy keeps in-frame clones and lacks some. The data show 150,000 to 250,000 clones, approximately 93% seen once. The sequences come from peripheral blood, collected 28 days after the second AZD1222 dose. These receptors came from an adult who received the AZD1222 COVID-19 vaccine. The CDR3 runs from the conserved cysteine through the conserved F or W. The order of the fields is D gene, J gene, V gene, clone size, CDR3 DNA, CDR3 protein. D genes are given only for firm matches. Rows may omit the clone size; those that give it use once, few, many or a size class.

-	TRBJ2-5	TRBV19	-	TGTGCCTCCAGGGCCCAGTACTTC	CASRAQYF
-	TRBJ2-1	TRBV10-3	-	TGTGCCATCAGGGGGGGGGCTAGCACCGATGAGCAGTTCTTC	CAIRGGASTDEQFF
-	TRBJ1-5	TRBV27	-	TGTGCCAGCAGCTTGACAGCTAACAATCAGCCCCAGCATTTT	CASSLTANNQPQHF
TRBD1	TRBJ1-2	TRBV28	-	TGTGCCAGCAATACAGGGGGCGTCTATGGCTACACCTTC	CASNTGGVYGYTF
-	TRBJ2-5	TRBV9	once	TGTGCCAGCAGCGTCTGGGGTATCCAAGAGACCCAGTACTTC	CASSVWGIQETQYF
-	TRBJ2-2	TRBV5-5	-	TGTGCCAGCAGCAGGGGTACCGGGGAGCTGTTTTTT	CASSRGTGELFF
-	TRBJ1-1	TRBV7-3	-	TGTGCCAGCAGCTCATCCCCGGCCGGAGCTGAAGCTTTCTTT	CASSSSPAGAEAFF
TRBD1	TRBJ1-4	TRBV11-2	-	TGTGCCAGCAGCTTATCGGGACAGGGGCGCGAAAAACTGTTTTTT	CASSLSGQGREKLFF
TRBD2	TRBJ2-3	TRBV2	-	TGTGCCAGCAGTGAGGGGGGGGGTCCCACAGATACGCAGTATTTT	CASSEGGGPTDTQYF
-	TRBJ1-4	TRBV19	-	TGTGCCAGTACGTCCAGGGAGGAAAAACTGTTTTTT	CASTSREEKLFF
-	TRBJ2-3	TRBV5-1	-	TGCGCCAGCAGCTCCGGGTTAGATACGCAGTATTTT	CASSSGLDTQYF
-	TRBJ2-5	TRBV28	-	TGTGCCACCTCGACCGGCGGGGCGTCAGGGGAGACCCAGTACTTC	CATSTGGASGETQYF
-	TRBJ1-5	TRBV6-2/TRBV6-3	-	TGTGCCAGCAGTTACTCGTCAGGGTATCTTAGTCAGCCCCAGCATTTT	CASSYSSGYLSQPQHF
TRBD1	TRBJ1-2	TRBV30	once	TGTGCCTGGAGCCGGACAGGCGGCTATGGCTACACCTTC	CAWSRTGGYGYTF
TRBD2	TRBJ2-1	TRBV7-3	-	TGTGCCAGCAGCCCCCCCGGACTAGCGGGGGCCGAGCAGTTCTTC	CASSPPGLAGAEQFF
-	TRBJ2-3	TRBV6-2/TRBV6-3	few	TGTGCCAGCAGTTACCCCGAGGGAGAAAAAGGGTATACGCAGTATTTT	CASSYPEGEKGYTQYF
-	TRBJ1-2	TRBV24-1	-	TGTGCCACCAGTGAGGGGGCAAATGGCTACACCTTC	CATSEGANGYTF
-	TRBJ1-6	TRBV11-2	-	TGTGCCAGCACTCCGGGGCTTTATAATTCACCCCTCCACTTT	CASTPGLYNSPLHF
-	TRBJ1-1	TRBV28	-	TGTGCCAGCAGTCCACCAGGGACGGACCTCGAAGCTTTCTTT	CASSPPGTDLEAFF
-	TRBJ1-1	TRBV12-3/TRBV12-4	once	TGTGCCAGCAGTTTGAAGGGCTTCACTGAAGCTTTCTTT	CASSLKGFTEAFF
TRBD2	TRBJ2-5	TRBV5-1	-	TGCGCCAGCAGCCTGACTAGCGGGGGGGCAGAGACCCAGTACTTC	CASSLTSGGAETQYF